Presented here are 4 T cell receptor beta chains from one specimen sequenced in a study of shared clonotypes between healthy human individuals. Sequencing used immunoSEQ multiplex PCR; TCRdb keeps in-frame clones, though not all of them. The sample gives around 940,000 clones, 60% to 85% of which show up once; about 1.5% is in the top ten. The source material was memory CD4+ T cells sorted from blood. The subset was: CD45RA-negative fraction. The receptors here all came from a man between 18 and 29 years old in good health.

V gene TRBV7-2 combines with J gene TRBJ2-7; a weak D match, TRBD2 (5 bases). The CDR3 consists of 17 residues. Trimming left V 4 bases short and J 2 bases short, with 21 bases between. Per the germline V gene, CDR1 is SGHTA and CDR2 is FQGNSA. The chain's CDR3 is CASSSSPLPGWAYEQYF. The CDR3 DNA reads TGTGCCAGCAGCTCCTCCCCCCTCCCGGGGTGGGCCTACGAGCAGTACTTC.

The rearrangement links TRBV27 to TRBJ2-2, with 10 nucleotides matching TRBD1. This CDR3 contains 18 residues. From germline, CDR1 is MNHEY and CDR2 SMNVEV (reference sequence). J was trimmed by 5 bases and V by 3 bases; bases with no gene match: 12. The CDR3 sequence is CASSFKYLRDRGTGELFF. The CDR3 DNA reads TGTGCCAGCAGTTTTAAGTATCTTCGGGACAGGGGAACCGGGGAGCTGTTTTTT.

The V gene is TRBV5-5, the J gene TRBJ2-7; weak D call: TRBD1 (6 bases). Germline CDR1 and CDR2: SGHKS and YYEKEE (reference sequence). The CDR3 spans 11 residues. The V and J ends lost 3 bases and 5 bases respectively, with 6 bases between them. The CDR3 DNA sequence: TGTGCCAGCAGCTACAGGGACGAGCAGTACTTC. This translates into CASSYRDEQYF.

This clone has just a few counts. The chain recombines TRBV7-2 with TRBJ2-3, with D possibly TRBD2 on 5 matching bases. The ends were cut back, 4 bases at V and 4 bases at J, with 12 bases in the middle. The germline CDR1 and CDR2 sequences are SGHTA and FQGNSA. This CDR3 is 14 amino acids long. The DNA for the CDR3 is TGTGCCAGCAGCTCCTCGGGGTTCGCAGATACGCAGTATTTT. Translation gives CASSSSGFADTQYF.